This TCR beta chain was recorded in a study of T cells in Graves' hyperthyroidism and ophthalmopathy. Broader study findings: Stable hyperthyroidism was separated from ophthalmopathy by a model based on 13 V-J features.

A remark on this clonotype: Antigen unknown.

Stable Graves' hyperthyroidism meant no ophthalmopathy progression within 18 months. Diagnosis relied on clinical symptoms, serum thyroxine and TRAb, thyroid ultrasound and orbital computed tomography. The authors took PBMCs from 10 ml fresh peripheral blood. The investigators amplified TCR beta CDR3 regions from RNA transcripts. Primed by the HTBI set, a first-round RT-PCR was run on the TCR CDR3. TCRdb redid the calling of the multiplex PCR reads with MiXCR, one entry per CDR3 protein. This sample has roughly 750,000 distinct CDR3 sequences; roughly 15% occur once, and the top ten carry roughly 8%. The material sequenced was blood. The clonotype was recovered from a young man with Graves' hyperthyroidism.

In nucleotides, the CDR3 is TGTGCCAGCCAGGACAGTTATAGCAATCAGCCCCAGCATTTT. This encodes CASQDSYSNQPQHF. The chain is built from TRBV2 and TRBJ1-5, with a possible D match to TRBD1 (6 bases). In germline, CDR1 is SNHLY, CDR2 FYNNEI. The CDR3 covers 14 residues. The V and J ends lost 8 bases and 0 bases respectively, with 11 bases between them.